This is a list of T cell receptor beta chains from one sample in a study of shared clonotypes between healthy human individuals. The protocol was immunoSEQ multiplex PCR, while the TCRdb copy is restricted to in-frame clones and leaves out a portion. The table includes over a million clones, more than 65% detected once. The specimen sequenced was memory CD4+ T cells sorted from blood. These receptors were obtained from a man aged 18 to 30 in good health. The CDR3 runs from the conserved cysteine through the conserved F or W. A D gene is named only where the DNA matches it firmly. The size field is filled for only some rows; it gives once, few, many or a size class.

d_call j_call clone_size v_call cdr3_aa cdr3_nt
NA TRBJ1-4 NA TRBV5-1 CASSLEEGPYGKEKLFF TGCGCCAGCAGCTTGGAAGAGGGCCCCTATGGGAAAGAAAAACTGTTTTTT
TRBD2 TRBJ2-2 NA TRBV5-4 CASSPLAGVVNTGELFF TGTGCCAGCAGCCCGCTAGCGGGGGTCGTGAACACCGGGGAGCTGTTTTTT
NA TRBJ2-3 NA TRBV7-2 CASTPRVPDTQYF TGTGCCAGCACTCCCAGGGTGCCAGATACGCAGTATTTT
NA TRBJ2-3 NA TRBV5-4 CASSIRGWDPSTDTQYF TGTGCCAGCAGTATCCGGGGGTGGGATCCTAGCACAGATACGCAGTATTTT
TRBD1 TRBJ2-3 once TRBV5-1 CASSFGQGRTDTQYF TGCGCCAGCAGTTTCGGACAGGGGCGGACAGATACGCAGTATTTT
NA TRBJ2-7 NA TRBV5-1 CASSLVTGYEQYF TGCGCCAGCAGCTTGGTGACGGGCTACGAGCAGTACTTC
NA TRBJ2-5 NA TRBV23-1 CASSWRDQETQYF TGCGCCAGCAGTTGGAGGGACCAAGAGACCCAGTACTTC
TRBD1 TRBJ1-4 NA TRBV2 CASSPQGASNEKLFF TGTGCCAGCAGTCCACAGGGGGCATCTAATGAAAAACTGTTTTTT
NA TRBJ2-7 NA TRBV6-1 CASSETQRLIITYEQYF TGTGCCAGCAGTGAAACCCAAAGGCTAATTATAACCTACGAGCAGTACTTC
NA TRBJ2-3 NA TRBV7-7 CASSLGSGPSTDTQYF TGTGCTAGCAGCTTAGGATCCGGGCCTAGCACAGATACGCAGTATTTT
NA TRBJ1-2 NA TRBV28 CASSLPTTRDNGYTF TGTGCCAGCAGTTTACCCACGACCCGGGACAATGGCTACACCTTC
TRBD2 TRBJ2-3 many TRBV5-1 CASSTGTSGGATDTQYF TGCGCCAGCAGCACCGGGACTAGCGGGGGGGCCACAGATACGCAGTATTTT
TRBD2 TRBJ2-3 NA TRBV7-9 CASTIAGVGDTQYF TGTGCCAGCACCATAGCGGGAGTCGGAGATACGCAGTATTTT
TRBD2 TRBJ2-1 NA TRBV18 CASSPPRGGKNEQFF TGTGCCAGCTCACCACCGCGGGGGGGCAAGAATGAGCAGTTCTTC
NA TRBJ1-5 NA TRBV5-6 CASSLGSPQGQPQHF TGTGCCAGCAGCTTGGGATCCCCCCAGGGGCAGCCCCAGCATTTT
NA TRBJ1-2 NA TRBV15 CATSQQLANYGYTF TGTGCCACCAGTCAGCAGTTAGCTAACTATGGCTACACCTTC
NA TRBJ2-5 NA TRBV5-6 CASSPTTWEETQYF TGTGCCAGCAGTCCTACCACCTGGGAAGAGACCCAGTACTTC
NA TRBJ2-2 NA TRBV7-9 CASSLLVSGELFF TGTGCCAGCAGCTTATTAGTTTCCGGGGAGCTGTTTTTT
NA TRBJ1-1 few TRBV18 CASSPPAQGFGTEAFF TGTGCCAGCTCACCACCGGCCCAGGGGTTCGGCACTGAAGCTTTCTTT
TRBD1 TRBJ2-1 NA TRBV18 CASSLGQGTNEQFF TGTGCCAGCTCACTGGGACAGGGTACGAATGAGCAGTTCTTC
TRBD2 TRBJ2-1 NA TRBV6-1 CASRVAGVRQFF TGTGCCAGCAGGGTAGCGGGGGTCAGGCAGTTCTTC
NA TRBJ2-2 NA TRBV28 CASFSVGELFF TGTGCCAGCTTCTCGGTCGGGGAGCTGTTTTTT
NA TRBJ2-7 NA TRBV7-9 CASIHASSYEQYF TGTGCCAGCATTCACGCAAGCTCCTACGAGCAGTACTTC
TRBD1 TRBJ1-6 few TRBV5-4 CASSLTPQGDNSPLHF TGTGCCAGCAGCCTCACTCCACAGGGGGATAATTCACCCCTCCACTTT
NA TRBJ1-4 once TRBV6-1 CASRNRINEKLFF TGTGCCAGCAGAAACAGGATTAATGAAAAACTGTTTTTT
TRBD1 TRBJ1-1 many TRBV10-3 CAISGLQGLGTEAFF TGTGCCATCAGTGGATTACAGGGGTTGGGAACTGAAGCTTTCTTT
NA TRBJ2-2 NA TRBV7-9 CASSLRRLSKLDTGELFF TGTGCCAGCAGCTTACGAAGGCTCAGCAAACTTGACACCGGGGAGCTGTTTTTT
NA TRBJ1-1 NA TRBV5-1 CASSLELNTEAFF TGCGCCAGCAGCTTGGAGTTGAACACTGAAGCTTTCTTT
NA TRBJ2-6 few TRBV30 CAWTPERVRTGANVLTF TGTGCCTGGACCCCAGAGAGGGTGAGAACTGGGGCCAACGTCCTGACTTTC
NA TRBJ1-3 NA TRBV2 CASSQQGNRDTIYF TGTGCCAGCAGTCAACAGGGTAATCGGGACACCATATATTTT
NA TRBJ1-2 NA TRBV9 CASSVETGRGGYTF TGTGCCAGCAGCGTAGAAACAGGGCGCGGTGGCTACACCTTC
NA TRBJ2-5 NA TRBV5-4 CASSFGQETQYF TGTGCCAGCAGCTTCGGTCAAGAGACCCAGTACTTC
NA TRBJ2-3 NA TRBV6-1 CASRGATDTQYF TGTGCCAGCAGAGGGGCAACAGATACGCAGTATTTT
TRBD1 TRBJ2-2 few TRBV5-8 CASRNLDRDANTGELFF TGTGCCAGCAGGAATCTGGACAGGGACGCGAACACCGGGGAGCTGTTTTTT
NA TRBJ2-3 NA TRBV5-1 CASSSNPPDTDTQYF TGCGCCAGCAGCTCCAACCCACCAGACACAGATACGCAGTATTTT
NA TRBJ1-2 NA TRBV2 CASSENRLYGYTF TGTGCCAGCAGTGAAAACAGACTCTATGGCTACACCTTC
TRBD1 TRBJ2-3 few TRBV11-2 CASSLYGTGGSMNTQYF TGTGCCAGCAGCTTATACGGGACAGGGGGTAGCATGAATACGCAGTATTTT
NA TRBJ2-7 few TRBV10-3 CAIGEAYEQYF TGTGCCATCGGAGAAGCCTACGAGCAGTACTTC
TRBD1 TRBJ1-6 NA TRBV7-3 CASSLGGQDNSPLHF TGTGCCAGCAGCTTAGGGGGACAGGATAATTCACCCCTCCACTTT
NA TRBJ2-5 NA TRBV7-6 CASSLGAQETQYF TGTGCCAGCAGCTTAGGGGCTCAAGAGACCCAGTACTTC